The TCR beta chain described here comes from a study of a mutant IDH1 vaccine in newly diagnosed glioma. Overall study context: Treated individuals were roughly 62% male and roughly 38% female, averaging about 41 years of age.

Study results and caveats: Altogether, approximately 93% of patients exhibited vaccine-induced immune responses. Pseudoprogression appeared unlinked to shifts in leading peripheral T cell clonotypes.

Sequencing was performed with immunoSEQ multiplex PCR; in TCRdb, only in-frame clones are kept and a portion is missing. In the table there are around 53,000 clones, around 80% of which are singletons. V trimming: 2 bases; J trimming: 6 bases; junction bases outside the gene matches: 11. Looked up from germline, CDR1 is SEHNR and CDR2 is FQNEAQ (reference sequence). The CDR3 contains 16 residues. On this clone: Its antigen is still unknown.

This sample's time point: week 35, safety follow-up. In every dose of vaccine, 300 ug of mutant IDH1 20-mer peptide was given alongside topical imiquimod. New WHO grade 3 or 4 astrocytomas that were IDH1-mutant and ATRX-lost had been found in donors. The sequencing here drew on PBMCs, taken from a glioma patient whose treatment included an IDH1 peptide vaccine. The V gene is TRBV7-9, the J gene TRBJ2-3; 7 nucleotides agree with TRBD2. The clonotype was recovered from a man in his forties or fifties with glioma. Here the CDR3 DNA reads TGTGCCAGCAGCTTAAACGGCGGGGGTAGAAGGGATACGCAGTATTTT. Translation: CASSLNGGGRRDTQYF. Full variable domain (rest looked up from reference TRBV7-9 and TRBJ2-3): DTGVSQNPRHKITKRGQNVTFRCDPISEHNRLYWYRQTLGQGPEFLTYFQNEAQLEKSRLLSDRFSAERPKGSFSTLEIQRTEQGDSAMYLCASSLNGGGRRDTQYFGPGTRLTVL.